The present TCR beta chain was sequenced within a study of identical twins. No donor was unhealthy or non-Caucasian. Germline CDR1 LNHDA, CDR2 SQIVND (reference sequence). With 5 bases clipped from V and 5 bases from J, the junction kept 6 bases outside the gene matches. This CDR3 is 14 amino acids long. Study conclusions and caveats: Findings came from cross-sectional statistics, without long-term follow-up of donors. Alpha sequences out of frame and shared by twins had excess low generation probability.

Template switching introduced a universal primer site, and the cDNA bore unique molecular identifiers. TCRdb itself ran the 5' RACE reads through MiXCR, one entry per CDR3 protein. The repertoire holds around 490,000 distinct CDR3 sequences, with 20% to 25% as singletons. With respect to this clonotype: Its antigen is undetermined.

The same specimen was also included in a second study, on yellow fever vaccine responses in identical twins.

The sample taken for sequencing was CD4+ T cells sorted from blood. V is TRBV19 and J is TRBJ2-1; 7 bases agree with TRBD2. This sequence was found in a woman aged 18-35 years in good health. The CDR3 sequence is CASSLERGHNEQFF. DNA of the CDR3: TGTGCCAGTAGTTTGGAGCGGGGACACAATGAGCAGTTCTTC. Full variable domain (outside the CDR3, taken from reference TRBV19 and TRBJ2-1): DGGITQSPKYLFRKEGQNVTLSCEQNLNHDAMYWYRQDPGQGLRLIYYSQIVNDFQKGDIAEGYSVSREKKESFPLTVTSAQKNPTAFYLCASSLERGHNEQFFGPGTRLTVL.